The T cell receptor (beta chain) described here comes from a study of control samples from healthy donors and cancer patients. The method was immunoSEQ multiplex PCR; TCRdb's version includes in-frame clones alone and lacks a portion of them. Here the sample spans about 79,000 clones, 80% to 95% being singletons. A word on this clone: The same CDR3 also results from other DNA sequences found in this sample.

Germline-derived CDR1 and CDR2 are KGHSH and LQKENI. V lost 3 bases to trimming and J lost 3 bases; unmatched junction nucleotides: 7. There are 15 residues in the CDR3. This clonotype was sampled from a woman aged 40 to 55 with lung cancer. The sequenced sample consisted of PBMCs. The chain recombines TRBV18 with TRBJ2-5, with 7 bases aligning to TRBD2. CDR3 in DNA: TGTGCCAGCTCACCCTCAGGGAGGGCTGAAGAGACCCAGTACTTC. Translated: CASSPSGRAEETQYF. The variable domain in full, with the rest retrieved from reference TRBV18 and TRBJ2-5, is NAGVMQNPRHLVRRRGQEARLRCSPMKGHSHVYWYRQLPEEGLKFMVYLQKENIIDESGMPKERFSAEFPKEGPSILRIQQVVRGDSAAYFCASSPSGRAEETQYFGPGTRLLVL.